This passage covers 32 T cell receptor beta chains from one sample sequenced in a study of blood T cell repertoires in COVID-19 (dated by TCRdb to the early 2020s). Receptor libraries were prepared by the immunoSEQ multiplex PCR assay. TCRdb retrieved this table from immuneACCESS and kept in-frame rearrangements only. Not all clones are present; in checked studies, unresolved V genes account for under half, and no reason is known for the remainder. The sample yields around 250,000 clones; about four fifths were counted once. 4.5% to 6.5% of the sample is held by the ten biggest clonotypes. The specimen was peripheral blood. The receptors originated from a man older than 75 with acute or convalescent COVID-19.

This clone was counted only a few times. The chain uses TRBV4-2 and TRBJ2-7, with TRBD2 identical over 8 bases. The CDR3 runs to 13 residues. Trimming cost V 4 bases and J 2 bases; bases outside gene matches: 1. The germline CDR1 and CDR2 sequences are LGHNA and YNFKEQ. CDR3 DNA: TGTGCCAGCAGCCTGGGACTAGCCTACGAGCAGTACTTC. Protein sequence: CASSLGLAYEQYF.

The CDR3 region is CASSVGGSVNQPQHF. The CDR3 coding sequence is TGTGCCAGCAGCGTAGGGGGCTCGGTCAATCAGCCCCAGCATTTT. V gene TRBV9 combines with J gene TRBJ1-5; TRBD1 is a possible D gene (5 bases). V lost 0 bases and J lost 3, with 10 bases in between. The CDR3 consists of 15 residues. Germline CDR1 is SGDLS and CDR2 is YYNGEE.

The CDR3 region has the DNA TGTGCCAGCAGCCAAGGTCAGACTAGCACAGATACGCAGTATTTT. Translated, it gives CASSQGQTSTDTQYF. The J gene is TRBJ2-3, the V gene TRBV3-1 (or the pseudogene TRBV3-2); D ambiguous. V shed 1 base and J shed 0 bases, with 8 bases lying between them. Germline V gene data show CDR1 as LGHDT and CDR2 as YNNKEL (reference sequence). The CDR3 extends over 15 amino acids.

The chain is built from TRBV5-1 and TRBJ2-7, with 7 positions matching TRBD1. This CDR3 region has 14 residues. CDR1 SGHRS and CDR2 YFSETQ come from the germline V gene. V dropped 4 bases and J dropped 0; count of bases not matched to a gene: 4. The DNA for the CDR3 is TGCGCCAGCAGCACGACAGGGTTCTCCTACGAGCAGTACTTC. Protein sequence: CASSTTGFSYEQYF.

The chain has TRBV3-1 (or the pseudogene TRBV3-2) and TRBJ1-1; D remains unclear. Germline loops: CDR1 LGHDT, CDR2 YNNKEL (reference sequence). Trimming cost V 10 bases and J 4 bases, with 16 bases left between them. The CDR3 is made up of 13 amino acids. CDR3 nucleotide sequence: TGTGCCACCTCAAAGGAGGAGTTCACTGAAGCTTTCTTT. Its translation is CATSKEEFTEAFF.

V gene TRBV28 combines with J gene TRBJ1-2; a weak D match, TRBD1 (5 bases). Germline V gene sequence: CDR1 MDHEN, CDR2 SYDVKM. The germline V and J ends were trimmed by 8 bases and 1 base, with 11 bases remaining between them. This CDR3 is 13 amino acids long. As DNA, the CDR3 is TGTGCCAGCGCTATAGGGGTTAACTATGGCTACACCTTC. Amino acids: CASAIGVNYGYTF.

CDR3 region: CASSEMTGGRETQYF. CDR3 bases: TGTGCCAGCAGTGAAATGACAGGGGGACGGGAGACCCAGTACTTC. The rearrangement joins TRBV27 to TRBJ2-5; 9 positions agree with TRBD1. V shed 5 bases and J 5 bases; nucleotides not matched to a gene: 9. Looked up from germline, CDR1 is MNHEY and CDR2 is SMNVEV (reference sequence). CDR3 length: 15 amino acids.

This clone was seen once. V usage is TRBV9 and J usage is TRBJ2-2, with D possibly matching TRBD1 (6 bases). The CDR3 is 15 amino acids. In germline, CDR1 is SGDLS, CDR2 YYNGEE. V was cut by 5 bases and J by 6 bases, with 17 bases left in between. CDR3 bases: TGTGCCAGCAGTCCTACCGGGACATACGCCGGGGAGCTGTTTTTT. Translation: CASSPTGTYAGELFF.

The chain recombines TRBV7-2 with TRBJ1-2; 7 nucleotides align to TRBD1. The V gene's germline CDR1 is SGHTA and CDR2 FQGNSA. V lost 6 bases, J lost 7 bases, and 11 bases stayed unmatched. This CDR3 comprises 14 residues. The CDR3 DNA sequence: TGTGCCAGCAGACGAGAAACAGGGGTGTTTGGCTACACCTTC. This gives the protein CASRRETGVFGYTF.

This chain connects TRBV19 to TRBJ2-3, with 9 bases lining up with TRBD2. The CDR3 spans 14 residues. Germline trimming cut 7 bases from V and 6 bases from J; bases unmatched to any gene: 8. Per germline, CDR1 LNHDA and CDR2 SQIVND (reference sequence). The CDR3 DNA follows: TGTGCCAGTAACGGCGGGAGGGCCGTCGATACGCAGTATTTT. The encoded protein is CASNGGRAVDTQYF.

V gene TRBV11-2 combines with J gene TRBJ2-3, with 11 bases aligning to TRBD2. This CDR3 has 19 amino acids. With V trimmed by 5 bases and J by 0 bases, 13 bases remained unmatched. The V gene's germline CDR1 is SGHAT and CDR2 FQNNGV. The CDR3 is CASSLTSGALITSTDTQYF. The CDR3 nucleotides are TGTGCCAGCAGCCTGACTAGCGGGGCCCTCATAACTAGCACAGATACGCAGTATTTT. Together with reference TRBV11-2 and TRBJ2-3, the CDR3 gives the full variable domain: EAGVAQSPRYKIIEKRQSVAFWCNPISGHATLYWYQQILGQGPKLLIQFQNNGVVDDSQLPKDRFSAERLKGVDSTLKIQPAKLEDSAVYLCASSLTSGALITSTDTQYFGPGTRLTVL.

CDR3 sequence (DNA): TGTGCCAGCAGTTACTCGACGGGACTCAGGATCTACGAGCAGTACTTC. It yields the protein CASSYSTGLRIYEQYF. V is TRBV6-2 or TRBV6-3 and J is TRBJ2-7; perhaps TRBD2 as D (6 bases). The CDR3 runs 16 residues. Trimming left V 0 bases short and J 3 bases short, with 15 bases between. CDR1 is MNHEY and CDR2 is SVGEGT in the germline V gene.

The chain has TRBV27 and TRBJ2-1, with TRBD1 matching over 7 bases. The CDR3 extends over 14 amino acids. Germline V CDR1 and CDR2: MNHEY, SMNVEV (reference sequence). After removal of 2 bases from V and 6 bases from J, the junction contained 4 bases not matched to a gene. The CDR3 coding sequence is TGTGCCAGCAGTTTAGGGACAGTCCCCAATGAGCAGTTCTTC. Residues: CASSLGTVPNEQFF.

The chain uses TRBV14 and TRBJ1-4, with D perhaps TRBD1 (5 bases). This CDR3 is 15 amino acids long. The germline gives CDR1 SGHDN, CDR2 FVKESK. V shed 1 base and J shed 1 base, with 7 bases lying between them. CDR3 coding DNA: TGTGCCAGCAGCCAAGGACAGCTAACTAATGAAAAACTGTTTTTT. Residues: CASSQGQLTNEKLFF. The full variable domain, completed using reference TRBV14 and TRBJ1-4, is EAGVTQFPSHSVIEKGQTVTLRCDPISGHDNLYWYRRVMGKEIKFLLHFVKESKQDESGMPNNRFLAERTGGTYSTLKVQPAELEDSGVYFCASSQGQLTNEKLFFGSGTQLSVL.

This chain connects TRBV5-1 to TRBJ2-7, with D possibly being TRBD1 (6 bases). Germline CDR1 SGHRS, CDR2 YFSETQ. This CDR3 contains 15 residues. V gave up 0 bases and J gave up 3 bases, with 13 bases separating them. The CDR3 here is CASSLATTGIYEQYF. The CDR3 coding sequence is TGCGCCAGCAGCTTGGCCACTACAGGGATCTACGAGCAGTACTTC. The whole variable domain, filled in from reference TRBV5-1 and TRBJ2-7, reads KAGVTQTPRYLIKTRGQQVTLSCSPISGHRSVSWYQQTPGQGLQFLFEYFSETQRNKGNFPGRFSGRQFSNSRSEMNVSTLELGDSALYLCASSLATTGIYEQYFGPGTRLTVT.

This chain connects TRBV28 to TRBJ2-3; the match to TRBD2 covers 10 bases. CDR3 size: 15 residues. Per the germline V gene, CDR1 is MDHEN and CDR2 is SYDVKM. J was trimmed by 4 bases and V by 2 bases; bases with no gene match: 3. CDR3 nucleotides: TGTGCCAGCAGTTTAAATAGCGGGAGGCCAGATACGCAGTATTTT. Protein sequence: CASSLNSGRPDTQYF.

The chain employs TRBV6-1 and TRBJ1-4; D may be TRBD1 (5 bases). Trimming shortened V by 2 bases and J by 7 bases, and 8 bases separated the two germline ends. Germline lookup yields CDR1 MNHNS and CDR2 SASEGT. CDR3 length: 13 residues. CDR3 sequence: CASSESRAEKLFF. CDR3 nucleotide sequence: TGTGCCAGCAGTGAAAGCAGGGCTGAAAAACTGTTTTTT.

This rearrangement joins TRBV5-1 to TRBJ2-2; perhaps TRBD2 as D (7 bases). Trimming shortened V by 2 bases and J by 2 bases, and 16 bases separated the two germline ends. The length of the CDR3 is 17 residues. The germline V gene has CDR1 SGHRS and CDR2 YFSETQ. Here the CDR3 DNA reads TGCGCCAGCAGCTTCCCCCGCGGGGGCCCAAACACCGGGGAGCTGTTTTTT. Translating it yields CASSFPRGGPNTGELFF.

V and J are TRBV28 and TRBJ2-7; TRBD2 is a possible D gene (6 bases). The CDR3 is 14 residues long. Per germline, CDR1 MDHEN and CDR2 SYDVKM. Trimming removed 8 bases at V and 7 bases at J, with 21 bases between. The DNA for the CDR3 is TGTGCCAGCGACGAAGGGACTGTTGTACGAGAGCAGTACTTC. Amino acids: CASDEGTVVREQYF.

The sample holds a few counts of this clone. The CDR3 DNA follows: TGTGCCAGCAGCTTGGGGGGGACAGGCGGACAGCCCCAGCATTTT. Translated, it gives CASSLGGTGGQPQHF. The chain is built from TRBV5-8 and TRBJ1-5; 8 bases agree with TRBD1. V was pared by 0 bases and J by 7 bases, with 6 bases of the junction left unmatched. The CDR3 totals 15 residues. The germline V gene has CDR1 SGHTS and CDR2 YDEGEE. The variable domain in full, completed from reference TRBV5-8 and TRBJ1-5, reads EAGVTQSPTHLIKTRGQQATLRCSPISGHTSVYWYQQALGLGLQFLLWYDEGEERNRGNFPPRFSGRQFPNYSSELNVNALELEDSALYLCASSLGGTGGQPQHFGDGTRLSIL.

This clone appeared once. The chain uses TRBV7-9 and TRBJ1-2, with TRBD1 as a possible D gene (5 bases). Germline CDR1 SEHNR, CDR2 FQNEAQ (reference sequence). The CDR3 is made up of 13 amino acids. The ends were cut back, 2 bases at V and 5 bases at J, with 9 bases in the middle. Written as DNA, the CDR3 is TGTGCCAGCAGCTTAAAGACAGCTTATGGCTACACCTTC. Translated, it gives CASSLKTAYGYTF.

The CDR3 is CASSFDTLNTGELFF. CDR3 bases: TGTGCCAGCAGCTTTGACACACTGAACACCGGGGAGCTGTTTTTT. The rearrangement uses TRBV5-4 and TRBJ2-2; D not certain. This CDR3 has 15 residues. CDR1 and CDR2 (germline): SGHNT, YYREEE (reference sequence). With 2 bases removed from V and 1 base from J, the gap between germline ends came to 9 bases.

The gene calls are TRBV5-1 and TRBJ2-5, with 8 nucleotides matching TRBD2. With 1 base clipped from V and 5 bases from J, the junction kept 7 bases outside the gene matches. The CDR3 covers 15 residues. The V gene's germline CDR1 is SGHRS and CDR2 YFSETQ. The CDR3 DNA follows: TGCGCCAGCAGCTTGCCGGGAGGGGGGGGCGAGACCCAGTACTTC. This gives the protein CASSLPGGGGETQYF.

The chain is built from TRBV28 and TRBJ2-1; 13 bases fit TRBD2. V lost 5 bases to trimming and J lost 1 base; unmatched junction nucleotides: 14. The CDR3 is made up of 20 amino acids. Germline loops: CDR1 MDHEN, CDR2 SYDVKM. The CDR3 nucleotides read TGTGCCAGCAGTCCCATCCCCGGGACTAGCGGGGTAAATTCCTACAATGAGCAGTTCTTC. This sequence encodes CASSPIPGTSGVNSYNEQFF.

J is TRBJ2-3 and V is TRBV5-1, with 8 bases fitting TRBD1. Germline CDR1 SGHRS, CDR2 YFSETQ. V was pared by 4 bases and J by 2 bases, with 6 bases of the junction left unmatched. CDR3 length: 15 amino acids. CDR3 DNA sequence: TGCGCCAGCAGCGCCGGGACAGGATCCACAGATACGCAGTATTTT. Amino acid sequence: CASSAGTGSTDTQYF.

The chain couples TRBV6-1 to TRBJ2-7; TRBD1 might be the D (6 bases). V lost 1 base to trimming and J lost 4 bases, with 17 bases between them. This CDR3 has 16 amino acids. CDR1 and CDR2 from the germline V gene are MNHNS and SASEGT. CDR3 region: CASSEGTDYPKYEQYF. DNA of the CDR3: TGTGCCAGCAGTGAAGGGACAGATTATCCAAAATACGAGCAGTACTTC.

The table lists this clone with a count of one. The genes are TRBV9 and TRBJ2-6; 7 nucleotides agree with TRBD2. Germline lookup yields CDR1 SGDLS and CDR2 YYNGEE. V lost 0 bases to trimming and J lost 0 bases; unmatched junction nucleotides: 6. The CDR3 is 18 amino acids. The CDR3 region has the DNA TGTGCCAGCAGCGTAGGGCTAGCGGTGAACTCTGGGGCCAACGTCCTGACTTTC. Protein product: CASSVGLAVNSGANVLTF.

CDR3 nucleotide sequence: TGTGCCAGCAGCCAGGAGGCGGGGTCCTACAATGAGCAGTTCTTC. It is translated as CASSQEAGSYNEQFF. The V and J genes are TRBV3-1 (or the pseudogene TRBV3-2) and TRBJ2-1; D possibly corresponds to TRBD2 (6 bases). Trimming removed 3 bases from V and 1 base from J, with 10 bases in between. Germline CDR1 LGHDT, CDR2 YNNKEL (reference sequence). This CDR3 spans 15 amino acids.

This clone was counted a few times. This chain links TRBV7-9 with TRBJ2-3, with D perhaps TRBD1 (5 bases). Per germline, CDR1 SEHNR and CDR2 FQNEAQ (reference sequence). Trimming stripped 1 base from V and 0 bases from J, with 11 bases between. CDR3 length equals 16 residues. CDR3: CASSLEAGPSTDTQYF. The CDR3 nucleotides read TGTGCCAGCAGCTTAGAAGCAGGGCCTAGCACAGATACGCAGTATTTT.

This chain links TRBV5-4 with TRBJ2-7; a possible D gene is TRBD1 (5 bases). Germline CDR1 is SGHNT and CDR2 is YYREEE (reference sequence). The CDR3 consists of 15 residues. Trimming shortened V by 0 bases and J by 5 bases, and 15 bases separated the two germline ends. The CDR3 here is CASSLGRLKGDEQYF. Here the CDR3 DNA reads TGTGCCAGCAGCTTGGGACGTCTCAAAGGGGACGAGCAGTACTTC.

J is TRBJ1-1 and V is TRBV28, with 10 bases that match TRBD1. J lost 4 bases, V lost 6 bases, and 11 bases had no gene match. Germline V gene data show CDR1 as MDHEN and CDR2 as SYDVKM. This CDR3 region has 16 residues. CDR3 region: CASRRDRGILGTEAFF. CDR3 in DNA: TGTGCCAGCAGGAGGGACAGGGGTATTTTGGGCACTGAAGCTTTCTTT.

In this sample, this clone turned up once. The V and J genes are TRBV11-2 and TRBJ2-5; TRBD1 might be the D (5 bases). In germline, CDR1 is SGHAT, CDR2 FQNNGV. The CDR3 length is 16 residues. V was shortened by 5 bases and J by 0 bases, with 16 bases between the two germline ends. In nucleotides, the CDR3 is TGTGCCAGCAGCCTATACCGCAGGGAAGACCAAGAGACCCAGTACTTC. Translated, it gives CASSLYRREDQETQYF.